The present entry profiles one T cell receptor (beta chain) with its context. This sample is drawn from a study of blood T cell repertoires in COVID-19. The overall study: Sites across the United States, Italy and Spain contributed samples from acute and convalescent COVID-19. T cells, B-cell-depleted T cells, or PBMCs provided the cDNA or gDNA that served as material.

The assay was immunoSEQ multiplex PCR, and TCRdb's table has in-frame clones only and misses some. The data contain 60,000 to 90,000 clones, about 70% of them singletons. Trimming removed 3 bases at V and 3 bases at J, with 11 bases between. CDR3 length: 14 residues. CDR1 is LGHDT and CDR2 is YNNKEL in the germline V gene (reference sequence). The receptor comes from a man in his 60s with acute or convalescent COVID-19. The chain has TRBV3-1 (or the pseudogene TRBV3-2) and TRBJ1-2; D not certain. Specimen: peripheral blood. Here the CDR3 reads CASSQVEGDYGYTF. CDR3 coding DNA: TGTGCCAGCAGCCAGGTCGAGGGCGACTATGGCTACACCTTC.